This T cell receptor beta chain was documented in a study of OX40 agonist ivuxolimab in advanced cancers. Study-wide background: Patients were treated with ivuxolimab, an agonistic anti-OX40 (CD134) antibody. Patients receiving dose escalation had hepatocellular carcinoma, melanoma, renal cell or head and neck cancer.

This table comes from immunoSEQ multiplex PCR, and its TCRdb copy is limited to in-frame clones, with some not included. Of 85,000 to 130,000 clones listed, around nine tenths are singletons. The ends were cut back, 5 bases at V and 4 bases at J, with 17 bases in the middle. Per germline, CDR1 MDHEN and CDR2 SYDVKM. There are 16 residues in the CDR3. Findings of the study overall: The investigators did not determine what antigen specificity the expanded peripheral T cells had. CD8+ T cells (on average) carried more expanded clones than CD4+ T cells.

In the case of this clone: The antigen remains unidentified.

The J gene is TRBJ2-2, the V gene TRBV28, with TRBD1 as a possible D gene (5 bases). The starting material was CD4+ or CD8+ T cells sorted from blood, obtained in a trial of the OX40 agonist ivuxolimab. This clonotype was obtained from an adult with an advanced solid tumor such as melanoma, head and neck, liver or kidney cancer. The CDR3 here is CASSPLRQGITGELFF. CDR3 bases: TGTGCCAGCAGTCCCCTCCGGCAGGGAATCACCGGGGAGCTGTTTTTT.